These T cell receptor beta chains were read from a single sample in a study of tumor-infiltrating lymphocytes in primary liver carcinoma. A single record per CDR3 protein comes from TCRdb applying MiXCR to the multiplex PCR reads. The sample shows tens of thousands of distinct CDR3 sequences, approximately 77% of them seen only once. The sample consisted of liver tumor tissue from sampling region 1. These receptors all come from a man aged 35 to 55 with primary liver carcinoma and hepatitis B virus infection. CDR3s include the opening cysteine and the closing phenylalanine or tryptophan. Each record gives: clone size, V gene, J gene, D gene, CDR3 protein, CDR3 DNA. The D gene is left open where the match is weak. Size values are once, few and many counts, or a class for expanded clones, and some rows have none.

>NA|TRBV11-2|TRBJ2-1|NA
CASSLIGNEQLF
TGTGCCAGCAGCTTGATCGGGAATGAGCAGTTATTC
>NA|TRBV11-2|TRBJ2-1|NA
CASSAERWNEQFF
TGTGCCAGTAGCGCAGAAAGGTGGAATGAGCAGTTCTTC
>once|TRBV11-2|TRBJ2-5|NA
CATSLDQQGLDLETQYF
TGTGCCACCAGCCTAGATCAACAGGGCCTGGATCTAGAGACCCAGTACTTC
>few|TRBV28|TRBJ2-7|NA
CASGLQGYEQYF
TGTGCCAGCGGTCTTCAGGGATACGAGCAGTACTTC
>once|TRBV4-2|TRBJ2-5|NA
CASSQDRGFREAQYF
TGTGCAAGCAGCCAAGATCGAGGTTTTAGAGAGGCCCAGTACTTC
>medium-sized|TRBV11-2|TRBJ2-5|NA
CASSSDFQETQYF
TGTGCCAGCAGCTCGGACTTCCAAGAGACCCAGTACTTC
>medium-sized|TRBV29-1|TRBJ2-7|TRBD1
CSVEEEGQGVYEQYF
TGCAGCGTTGAAGAAGAAGGACAGGGGGTCTACGAGCAGTACTTC
>many|TRBV30|TRBJ2-5|NA
CAWSVKEQETQYF
TGTGCCTGGAGTGTTAAGGAGCAAGAGACCCAGTACTTC
>NA|TRBV7-3|TRBJ2-5|NA
CVSSLNGQETQYF
TGTGTCAGCAGCTTAAACGGACAAGAGACCCAGTACTTC
>NA|TRBV20-1|TRBJ2-7|TRBD1
CSARDRQGEDEQYF
TGCAGTGCTAGAGATCGACAGGGTGAGGACGAGCAGTACTTC
>NA|TRBV10-2|TRBJ2-3|NA
CASSVGSKDTQYF
TGCGCCAGCAGTGTGGGGAGCAAAGATACGCAGTATTTT
>NA|TRBV28|TRBJ1-5|NA
CASSPFGGTGRARGPPQHF
TGTGCCAGCAGTCCCTTTGGGGGCACTGGGAGGGCGAGAGGTCCGCCCCAGCATTTT
>NA|TRBV14|TRBJ1-4|NA
CANSPGWAGIGEKLFF
TGTGCCAACAGCCCTGGATGGGCAGGGATTGGTGAAAAACTGTTTTTT
>NA|TRBV12-3/TRBV12-4|TRBJ2-7|NA
CASRPQGGGGYEQYF
TGTGCCAGCAGGCCACAAGGAGGGGGGGGCTACGAGCAGTACTTC
>NA|TRBV6-1|TRBJ2-2|NA
CASSDGDNDPNTGELFF
TGTGCCAGCAGCGACGGGGATAACGACCCGAACACGGGGGAGCTGTTTTTT
>NA|TRBV6-5|TRBJ2-7|TRBD1
CASGYASYGTGEQYF
TGTGCCAGCGGTTACGCCTCATACGGGACAGGGGAGCAGTACTTC
>NA|TRBV6-6|TRBJ2-5|TRBD1
CAGRQGAGETQYF
TGTGCTGGCAGGCAGGGGGCGGGAGAGACCCAGTACTTC
>NA|TRBV6-5|TRBJ2-6|NA
CTSSPARSVANALTF
TGTACCAGCAGTCCTGCCCGCTCTGTGGCCAACGCCCTGACTTTC
>NA|TRBV28|TRBJ1-2|NA
CTSSLPPGWGYTF
TGTACCAGCAGTTTACCCCCAGGGTGGGGCTACACCTTC
>NA|TRBV5-1|TRBJ1-4|TRBD1
CASSGEPDRGEKLFF
TGCGCCAGCAGCGGCGAACCGGACAGGGGGGAAAAACTGTTTTTT
>NA|TRBV6-5|TRBJ2-3|NA
CASNLGSTDTQYF
TGTGCCAGCAACCTTGGGAGCACAGATACGCAGTATTTT
>NA|TRBV18|TRBJ1-3|NA
CGVNSGNTIYF
TGTGGCGTTAACTCTGGAAACACCATATATTTT
>NA|TRBV11-1|TRBJ2-1|NA
CASSLDRANGQFF
TGTGCCAGCAGCTTAGACCGGGCAAACGGGCAGTTCTTC
>few|TRBV18|TRBJ2-2|TRBD1
CASSPQGAGNTGELFF
TGTGCCAGCTCGCCCCAGGGGGCAGGGAACACCGGGGAGCTGTTTTTT
>NA|TRBV6-1|TRBJ1-2|NA
CARRRDNYGYTF
TGTGCCAGGAGGCGGGACAACTATGGCTACACTTTC
>many|TRBV4-1|TRBJ2-3|NA
CASSQAGFTSTDTQYF
TGCGCCAGCAGCCAAGCGGGGTTCACTAGCACAGATACGCAGTATTTT
>NA|TRBV29-1|TRBJ2-7|TRBD2
CSVPASGPLYERYF
TGCAGCGTCCCGGCTAGCGGACCTCTCTACGAGCGGTACTTC
>few|TRBV7-2|TRBJ2-7|TRBD2
CASSLEGGRNEQYF
TGTGCCAGCAGCTTAGAGGGCGGGAGGAACGAGCAGTACTTC
>NA|TRBV24-1|TRBJ2-1|TRBD2
CATSEWGGSSYNEQIF
TGTGCCACCAGTGAATGGGGGGGGAGCTCCTACAATGAGCAGATCTTC
>many|TRBV16|TRBJ1-5|NA
CASSSGSSSNQPQHF
TGTGCCAGCAGCTCCGGCAGCTCTAGCAATCAGCCCCAGCATTTT
>NA|TRBV4-1|TRBJ2-3|NA
CTSSRAGGTTDTQYF
TGCACCAGCAGCCGAGCCGGAGGAACTACAGATACGCAGTATTTT
>NA|TRBV4-2|TRBJ1-4|NA
CASSRGDRGGEKLFF
TGTGCCAGCAGCCGAGGCGACCGGGGAGGTGAAAAACTGTTTTTT
>NA|TRBV9|TRBJ2-2|NA
CASSVGLARDTGELFF
TGTGCCAGCAGCGTAGGGCTAGCGCGAGACACCGGGGAGCTGTTTTTT
>NA|TRBV4-1|TRBJ2-2|NA
CASSHNPLGTANTGELFF
TGCGCCAGCAGCCACAATCCGCTCGGGACTGCGAACACCGGGGAGCTGTTTTTT
>many|TRBV9|TRBJ1-6|NA
CASSITDSYNSPLHF
TGTGCCAGCAGCATTACGGACAGTTATAATTCACCCCTCCACTTT
>NA|TRBV12-3/TRBV12-4|TRBJ1-1|TRBD1
CVSSLGPGQGKPEAFF
TGTGTCAGCAGTTTAGGTCCGGGACAGGGGAAGCCTGAAGCTTTCTTT
>NA|TRBV19|TRBJ1-5|TRBD1
CASNFFGTGTQPQHF
TGTGCCAGTAATTTTTTCGGGACAGGGACGCAGCCCCAGCATTTT
>NA|TRBV11-2|TRBJ2-3|TRBD1
CASSSRTGGMDTHYF
TGTGCCAGCAGCTCCCGAACAGGGGGCATGGATACGCACTATTTT
>NA|TRBV29-1|TRBJ1-5|NA
CSVATRVANNQPQHF
TGCAGCGTCGCGACCAGGGTTGCTAACAATCAGCCCCAGCATTTT
>NA|TRBV4-1|TRBJ2-2|TRBD2
CASSLAGDVIVELFF
TGCGCCAGCAGCCTAGCGGGAGATGTCATCGTGGAGCTGTTTTTT
>many|TRBV5-1|TRBJ1-5|NA
CASSLAGGQPQHF
TGCGCCAGCAGCTTGGCGGGCGGACAGCCCCAGCATTTT
>NA|TRBV11-2|TRBJ2-3|TRBD2
CASSLTGSGGVTQYF
TGTGCCAGCAGCCTAACCGGGAGCGGGGGAGTTACGCAGTATTTT
>NA|TRBV11-2|TRBJ1-1|TRBD1
CASSRMRGQGFGTEAFF
TGTGCCAGCAGCCGAATGAGGGGGCAGGGGTTCGGGACTGAAGCTTTCTTT
>NA|TRBV29-1|TRBJ2-3|NA
CSVPGTPSSTDAQYF
TGCAGCGTTCCCGGGACTCCTTCTAGTACAGATGCGCAGTATTTT
>NA|TRBV18|TRBJ2-6|NA
CASSPTTSGANVLTF
TGTGCCAGCTCACCGACAACATCTGGGGCCAACGTCCTGACTTTC
>NA|TRBV4-1|TRBJ2-2|TRBD1
CASSLLFQTGDTGELFF
TGCGCCAGTAGCCTTTTATTTCAGACAGGGGATACCGGGGAGCTGTTTTTT
>medium-sized|TRBV7-9|TRBJ2-7|NA
CASSFTGGASYEQYF
TGTGCCAGCAGCTTTACAGGGGGGGCCAGCTACGAGCAGTACTTC
>once|TRBV5-1|TRBJ2-2|TRBD2
CASSPLSSGGNTGELFF
TGCGCCAGCAGCCCATTGAGTAGCGGGGGTAACACCGGGGAGCTGTTTTTT
>NA|TRBV6-1|TRBJ1-2|NA
CASNERGSDYGYTF
TGTGCCAGCAATGAGAGGGGCAGTGACTATGGCTACACCTTC
>many|TRBV6-5|TRBJ1-1|TRBD1
CASSSYRGLNTEAFF
TGTGCCAGCAGTTCGTACAGGGGTCTGAACACTGAAGCTTTCTTT
>NA|TRBV6-1|TRBJ2-3|NA
CASQDMGTSNTQYF
TGTGCCAGCCAGGACATGGGGACGTCGAATACGCAGTATTTT
>NA|TRBV11-2|TRBJ2-7|NA
CTSSLTGTAYEQYF
TGTACCAGCAGCTTAACTGGCACTGCCTACGAGCAATACTTT
>NA|TRBV7-9|TRBJ2-5|TRBD2
CASSSHASGSSKTQYF
TGTGCCAGCAGCTCACACGCTAGCGGGAGTTCGAAGACCCAGTACTTC
>NA|TRBV5-1|TRBJ2-3|NA
CANSWRDRSTDTQYF
TGCGCCAACAGCTGGAGAGACAGGAGCACGGATACGCAGTATTTT
>NA|TRBV4-1|TRBJ2-7|NA
CASSPSNDNPPREQYF
TGCGCCAGCAGCCCATCAAACGACAACCCTCCGAGGGAGCAGTATTTC
>once|TRBV10-3|TRBJ2-7|TRBD1
CAIRTGTEYKQYF
TGTGCCATCAGAACCGGGACAGAATACAAGCAATACTTC
>NA|TRBV5-1|TRBJ2-1|TRBD2
CASKLTGGEQSF
TGCGCCAGCAAACTAACGGGGGGTGAGCAGTCCTTC
>NA|TRBV10-3|TRBJ2-3|TRBD2
CVTDPGLAGYTDTQYF
TGTGTCACCGATCCGGGACTAGCGGGGTACACGGATACGCAGTATTTT